The clone carrying this TCR beta chain was seen repeatedly, ten times or more. As yet, its antigen is unknown. The entry originates in a study of tumor-infiltrating lymphocytes in primary liver carcinoma. Study background: The patients had histopathologically diagnosed primary liver carcinoma, and their disease was treated by surgical resection.

Starting from approximately 470 ng of total RNA, TCR beta cDNA was produced with a primer in the constant region. For TCR beta, libraries were produced by three nested multiplex PCR rounds using slightly modified ARM-PCR. PCR rounds one and two used TRBV1-TRBV30 forward primers with a C-beta reverse primer for 10 cycles each. Using its own MiXCR run on the multiplex PCR reads, TCRdb lists one record per CDR3 protein. Counted here are about 180,000 distinct CDR3 sequences, about 60% occurring once; the ten biggest clones make up 72%. V was shortened by 6 bases and J by 0 bases, with 8 bases between the two germline ends. Germline V gene lookup returns CDR1 MNHNY and CDR2 SVGAGI (reference sequence). The CDR3 loop spans 13 amino acids. Germline DNA was also extracted, and blood RNA was taken from unsorted whole blood. Points from the study as a whole: A significantly higher top-250-clone fraction was recorded for tumors than for blood (p = 0.039). No comparison of CD4+ and CD8+ repertoires was made, since the samples were bulk unsorted.

Input material: peripheral blood. This receptor was taken from a man in his forties with primary liver carcinoma and hepatitis B virus infection. The gene calls are TRBV6-6 and TRBJ1-1; D not certain. CDR3 loop: CASRQSMNTEAFF. The CDR3 nucleotides read TGTGCCAGCAGGCAGAGCATGAACACTGAAGCTTTCTTT.